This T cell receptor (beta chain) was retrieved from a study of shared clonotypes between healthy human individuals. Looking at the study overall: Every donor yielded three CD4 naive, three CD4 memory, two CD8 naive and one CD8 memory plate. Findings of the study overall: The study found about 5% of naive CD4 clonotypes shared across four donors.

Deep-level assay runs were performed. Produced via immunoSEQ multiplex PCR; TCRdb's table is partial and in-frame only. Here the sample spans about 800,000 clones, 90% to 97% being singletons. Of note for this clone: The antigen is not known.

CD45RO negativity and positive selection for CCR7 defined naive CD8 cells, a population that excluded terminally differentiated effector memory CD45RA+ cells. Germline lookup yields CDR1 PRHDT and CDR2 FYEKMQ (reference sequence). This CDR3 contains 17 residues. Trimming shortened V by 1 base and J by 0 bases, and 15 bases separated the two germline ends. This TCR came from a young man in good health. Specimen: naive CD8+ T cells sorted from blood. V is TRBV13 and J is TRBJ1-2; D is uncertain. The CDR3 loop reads CASSLDDFGRPNYGYTF. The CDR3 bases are TGTGCCAGCAGCTTAGATGATTTTGGGAGACCTAACTATGGCTACACCTTC.